This TCR beta chain was identified during a study of blood T cell repertoires in COVID-19. Study information: Specimens from acute and convalescent COVID-19 originated in the United States, Italy and Spain. T cells, B-cell-depleted T cells, or PBMCs supplied cDNA or gDNA.

Trimming removed 4 bases from V and 6 bases from J; junction bases left unmatched: 6. Germline V gives CDR1 SGHTA, CDR2 FQGNSA. The CDR3 runs 13 residues. The authors' processing: Using reference gene primer amplification, nucleated cell counts were estimated. Sequencing used immunoSEQ multiplex PCR; TCRdb keeps in-frame clones, though not all of them. That table supplies the V and J calls and clone size; D and trimming were determined from the DNA. Of 150,000 to 170,000 clones in the sample, roughly nine tenths were seen once. The TCR comes from a man aged 50 to 59 with acute or convalescent COVID-19. The chain uses TRBV7-2 and TRBJ2-7; 7 bases are a match to TRBD1. Input material: peripheral blood. The DNA for the CDR3 is TGTGCCAGCAGCTCCGACAGGGACGGCGAGCAGTACGTC. The encoded protein is CASSSDRDGEQYV.